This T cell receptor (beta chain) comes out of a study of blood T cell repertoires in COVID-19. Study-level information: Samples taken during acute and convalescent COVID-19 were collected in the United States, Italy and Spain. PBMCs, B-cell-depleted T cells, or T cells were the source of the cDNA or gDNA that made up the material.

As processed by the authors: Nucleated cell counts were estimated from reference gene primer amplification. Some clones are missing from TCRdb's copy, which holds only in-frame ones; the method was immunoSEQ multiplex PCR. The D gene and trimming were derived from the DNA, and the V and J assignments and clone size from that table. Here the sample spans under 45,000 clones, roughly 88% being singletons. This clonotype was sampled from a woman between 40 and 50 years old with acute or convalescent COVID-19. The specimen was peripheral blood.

CDR3 protein: CASSPVGGPYEQYF. Written as DNA, the CDR3 is TGTGCCAGCAGCCCGGTTGGGGGCCCCTACGAGCAGTACTTC. The chain carries TRBV7-2 and TRBJ2-7, with TRBD1 as a possible D gene (6 bases). Germline values: CDR1 SGHTA, CDR2 FQGNSA. V lost 5 bases and J lost 2, with 13 bases in between. The CDR3 is 14 amino acids.